One sample yielded the 23 T cell receptor beta chains listed below, sequenced in a study of patients and donors after allogeneic stem cell transplantation. One entry per CDR3 protein results from TCRdb running MiXCR on the RT-PCR reads. The sample lists some 200,000 distinct CDR3 sequences; 40% to 45% were seen once. The sample consisted of blood, either unsorted or a sorted T cell fraction (not recorded which). Receptors were obtained from a human donor who was either an allogeneic HSCT recipient or a stem cell or donor lymphocyte infusion donor (not recorded which). It is not recorded whose cells these are; they may come from a transplant donor.

The sample holds a few counts of this clonotype. The chain links TRBV4-3 to TRBJ1-1; the D gene is possibly TRBD1 (5 bases). This CDR3 region has 15 residues. The germline V gene has CDR1 LGHNA and CDR2 YSLEER. V lost 4 bases, J lost 5 bases, and 17 bases lay in between. The CDR3, as DNA: TGCGCCAGCAGCCGGGGCCGGGGTTTGGGTACTGAAGCTTTCTTT. Its protein is CASSRGRGLGTEAFF.

CDR3 DNA sequence: TGTGCCAGCAGTTATGAGACTATGGAGAATGAGCAGTTCTTC. It codes for CASSYETMENEQFF. J is TRBJ2-1 and V is TRBV12-3 or TRBV12-4, with D perhaps TRBD2 (5 bases). The CDR3 length is 14 residues. Between the trimmed V and J ends, which lost 4 bases and 7 bases, there was a span of 14 bases.

Ten or more counts support this clonotype. This rearrangement joins TRBV6-1 to TRBJ1-1, with unresolved D. Trimming left V 5 bases short and J 4 bases short, with 14 bases between. CDR1 and CDR2 from the germline V gene are MNHNS and SASEGT. CDR3 length equals 14 residues. CDR3 bases: TGTGCCAGCAGTTTCGATACCCCCTCCACTGAAGCTTTCTTT. Translated, it gives CASSFDTPSTEAFF.

This clonotype was detected once. The chain joins TRBV29-1 to TRBJ2-1; the D gene is possibly TRBD2 (5 bases). Looked up from germline, CDR1 is SQVTM and CDR2 is ANQGSEA. This CDR3 has 13 residues. The germline V and J ends were trimmed by 2 bases and 8 bases, with 13 bases remaining between them. The CDR3 sequence: CSVESGPGDEQFF. As DNA, the CDR3 is TGCAGCGTTGAAAGCGGCCCCGGAGATGAGCAGTTCTTC.

The chain uses TRBV6-5 and TRBJ2-3; 9 nucleotides match TRBD2. This CDR3 region has 18 residues. The V and J ends lost 8 bases and 0 bases, in that order; junction bases with no gene match: 15. Germline values: CDR1 MNHEY, CDR2 SVGAGI. DNA of the CDR3: TGTGCCAGCTCCCCCGACCTGTCTAGCGGGGCGAGCACAGATACGCAGTATTTT. Residues: CASSPDLSSGASTDTQYF.

This chain uses TRBV20-1 with TRBJ2-1; D is unclear. The CDR3 contains 15 residues. Germline CDR1 is DFQATT and CDR2 is SNEGSKA (reference sequence). V shed 3 bases and J shed 1 base, with 13 bases lying between them. Written as DNA, the CDR3 is TGCAGTGCTAGGTTGTGGCAGAAATCCTACAATGAGCAGTTCTTC. It codes for CSARLWQKSYNEQFF.

The chain couples TRBV9 to TRBJ1-2; D might be TRBD1 (5 bases). In germline, CDR1 is SGDLS, CDR2 YYNGEE. The CDR3 has 17 amino acids. Between the trimmed V and J ends, which lost 0 bases and 4 bases, there was a span of 19 bases. The CDR3 DNA sequence: TGTGCCAGCAGCGTAGGGGACCGGAGTTTAGGCGCCTATGGCTACACCTTC. Translating it yields CASSVGDRSLGAYGYTF.

The rearrangement uses TRBV7-9 and TRBJ2-2; D remains unclear. This CDR3 comprises 16 residues. The ends were cut back, 1 base at V and 2 bases at J, with 11 bases in the middle. Germline assignment: CDR1 SEHNR and CDR2 FQNEAQ (reference sequence). The DNA for the CDR3 is TGTGCCAGCAGCTTAGGCCCCGAAGAAAACACCGGGGAGCTGTTTTTT. This codes for CASSLGPEENTGELFF.

The genes are TRBV28 and TRBJ2-5, with TRBD2 matching over 8 bases. The V gene end was trimmed by 6 bases and the J gene end by 5 bases; junction bases not matched to a gene: 11. The CDR3 is made up of 15 amino acids. From germline, CDR1 is MDHEN and CDR2 SYDVKM. The CDR3 DNA follows: TGTGCCAGCAGCTTACTAGCGGTAAAAGGGGAGACCCAGTACTTC. This codes for CASSLLAVKGETQYF.

The DNA for the CDR3 is TGTGCCAGCAGTTATAGCGGGAGCATGTACGAGCAGTACTTC. Translated: CASSYSGSMYEQYF. The V and J genes are TRBV27 and TRBJ2-7; TRBD2 matches at 9 bases. CDR1 and CDR2 from the germline V gene are MNHEY and SMNVEV (reference sequence). The CDR3 spans 14 residues. The V gene end was trimmed by 4 bases and the J gene end by 4 bases; junction bases not matched to a gene: 5.

The genes are TRBV10-3 and TRBJ2-7; TRBD2 might be the D (5 bases). The germline V gene has CDR1 ENHRY and CDR2 SYGVKD. Trimming cost V 4 bases and J 6 bases, with 10 bases left between them. The CDR3 covers 12 residues. This CDR3 is CAISGSSSEQYF. The CDR3 nucleotides read TGTGCCATCAGTGGGTCTAGCAGCGAGCAGTACTTC.

Only a few counts were recorded for this clonotype. This chain uses TRBV6-5 with TRBJ1-1, with D tentatively TRBD1 (6 bases). CDR3 size: 14 residues. Germline V lookup: CDR1 MNHEY, CDR2 SVGAGI. The germline V and J ends were trimmed by 2 bases and 6 bases, with 13 bases remaining between them. The CDR3: CASSYGTGIAEAFF. CDR3 DNA sequence: TGTGCCAGCAGTTACGGAACAGGGATCGCTGAAGCTTTCTTT.

The chain combines TRBV5-6 with TRBJ2-7; D is unclear. The CDR3 length is 14 residues. CDR1 is SGHDT and CDR2 is YYEEEE in the germline V gene. V was shortened by 0 bases and J by 0 bases, with 7 bases between the two germline ends. Here the CDR3 DNA reads TGTGCCAGCAGCTTGGTAGCCAGCTCCTACGAGCAGTACTTC. This sequence encodes CASSLVASSYEQYF.

This clonotype was counted between two and nine times. V usage is TRBV6-5 and J usage is TRBJ1-1; 8 bases match TRBD1. Germline V CDR1 and CDR2: MNHEY, SVGAGI. CDR3 length equals 16 residues. V trimming: 4 bases; J trimming: 1 base; junction bases outside the gene matches: 8. The CDR3 protein is CASSLFRGPGNTEAFF. The CDR3 DNA sequence: TGTGCCAGCAGTTTGTTCAGGGGGCCAGGGAACACTGAAGCTTTCTTT.

The V and J genes are TRBV2 and TRBJ2-2, with TRBD1 identical over 7 bases. CDR3 length: 13 residues. J was trimmed by 3 bases and V by 11 bases; bases with no gene match: 6. Germline loops: CDR1 SNHLY, CDR2 FYNNEI. The CDR3: CAATGQYTGELFF. The CDR3 DNA follows: TGTGCCGCGACGGGACAGTACACCGGGGAGCTGTTTTTT.

Only a few counts were recorded for this clonotype. The chain links TRBV6-5 to TRBJ1-2, with 8 nucleotides matching TRBD1. The CDR3 length is 12 residues. Germline CDR1 is MNHEY and CDR2 is SVGAGI. Trimming cost V 6 bases and J 6 bases; bases outside gene matches: 3. The CDR3 loop is CASRKDRDGYTF. CDR3 DNA: TGTGCCAGCAGAAAGGACAGGGATGGCTACACCTTC.

This chain uses TRBV14 with TRBJ2-7, with 10 bases fitting TRBD1. The trim removed 2 bases at V and 0 bases at J, leaving 7 bases unmatched. The CDR3 consists of 17 residues. The V gene's germline CDR1 is SGHDN and CDR2 FVKESK. Written as DNA, the CDR3 is TGTGCCAGCAGCCAATCCCCGGGACAGGGGACCTCCTACGAGCAGTACTTC. Its translation is CASSQSPGQGTSYEQYF.

The rearrangement links TRBV29-1 to TRBJ2-3, with 9 bases lining up with TRBD2. The V and J ends lost 6 bases and 2 bases, in that order; junction bases with no gene match: 6. The CDR3 extends over 14 amino acids. CDR1 and CDR2 from the germline V gene are SQVTM and ANQGSEA. In DNA, the CDR3 is TGCAGCGTCCTTAGCGGGAGAAACACAGATACGCAGTATTTT. Its protein is CSVLSGRNTDTQYF.

This chain's CDR3 is CAWTEGPETIYGYTF. The CDR3 nucleotides are TGTGCCTGGACCGAGGGGCCAGAAACTATCTATGGCTACACCTTC. This chain uses TRBV30 with TRBJ1-2; a weak D match, TRBD1 (5 bases). The CDR3 length is 15 residues. Germline CDR1 reads GTSNPN; CDR2 reads SVGIG (reference sequence). Trimming cost V 4 bases and J 4 bases, with 19 bases left between them.

This clonotype was found a few times. The gene calls are TRBV5-1 and TRBJ2-5; possibly TRBD2 for D (6 bases). CDR1 and CDR2 from the germline V gene are SGHRS and YFSETQ. The CDR3 totals 18 residues. The germline V and J ends were trimmed by 3 bases and 5 bases, with 26 bases remaining between them. For the CDR3, the DNA is TGCGCCAGCAGCTCGGGACTCTTTAGCTTTTCACTCGAGGAGACCCAGTACTTC. Its protein product is CASSSGLFSFSLEETQYF.

The chain carries TRBV7-9 and TRBJ1-5, with D possibly being TRBD1 (5 bases). CDR1 and CDR2 from the germline V gene are SEHNR and FQNEAQ (reference sequence). Trimming stripped 1 base from V and 7 bases from J, with 8 bases between. The CDR3 has 13 residues. As DNA, the CDR3 is TGTGCCAGCAGCTTAGGTTGGGGGCAGCCCCAGCATTTT. Translating gives CASSLGWGQPQHF.

This chain uses TRBV12-3 or TRBV12-4 with TRBJ2-5, with unresolved D. The CDR3 covers 14 residues. Trimming took 5 bases from V and 0 from J, leaving 10 bases between them. For the CDR3, the DNA is TGTGCCAGCAGTCTTTGCGAGTACCAAGAGACCCAGTACTTC. Amino acids: CASSLCEYQETQYF.

The chain is built from TRBV20-1 and TRBJ1-1; 7 nucleotides match TRBD1. Germline assignment: CDR1 DFQATT and CDR2 SNEGSKA (reference sequence). This CDR3 region has 14 residues. The CDR3 here is CNPRDSNSNTEAFF. The CDR3 DNA reads as TGCAACCCCCGGGACAGCAACTCGAACACTGAAGCTTTCTTT.